The 12 T cell receptor beta chains given below trace back to one sample, sequenced in a study of blood T cell repertoires in COVID-19. TCRdb's copy holds only in-frame clones and misses some; the assay was immunoSEQ multiplex PCR. In the table there are 250,000 to 400,000 clones, about nine tenths of which are singletons. Sequences were obtained from peripheral blood. These receptors were obtained from a woman aged 30 to 39 with COVID-19, enrolled during active disease.

This clone was recorded a few times. V usage is TRBV12-5 and J usage is TRBJ2-2; a weak D match, TRBD1 (6 bases). V was pared by 6 bases and J by 9 bases, with 11 bases between. The CDR3 is made up of 12 amino acids. Germline CDR1 is LGHNT and CDR2 is FRNRAP. The CDR3 spells CASGIGTWELFF. The CDR3 DNA is TGTGCTAGTGGCATTGGGACATGGGAGCTGTTTTTT.

This clone has only one observation. The chain recombines TRBV30 with TRBJ2-5; no reliable D call. The CDR3 is 14 amino acids. Germline values: CDR1 GTSNPN, CDR2 SVGIG (reference sequence). Deletions cut 0 bases from V and 5 bases from J, with 13 bases between. CDR3 protein: CAWSVAPRRETQYF. For the CDR3, the DNA is TGTGCCTGGAGTGTAGCCCCGAGGCGGGAGACCCAGTACTTC.

This clone appeared once. This rearrangement joins TRBV28 to TRBJ1-4, with 7 positions matching TRBD1. Germline loops: CDR1 MDHEN, CDR2 SYDVKM. The CDR3 consists of 15 residues. Losses at the gene ends were 6 bases for V and 7 bases for J; bases not matched to a gene: 11. The chain's CDR3 is CASRKTGKEGEKLFF. CDR3 in DNA: TGTGCCAGCAGGAAGACAGGGAAGGAAGGTGAAAAACTGTTTTTT.

A single count supports this clone. This sequence joins TRBV11-2 and TRBJ2-7; 9 nucleotides agree with TRBD1. J was trimmed by 4 bases and V by 1 base; bases with no gene match: 5. The length of the CDR3 is 15 residues. Germline assignment: CDR1 SGHAT and CDR2 FQNNGV. The CDR3: CASSLVWDRAYEQYF. The CDR3 DNA reads as TGTGCCAGCAGCTTAGTTTGGGACAGGGCGTACGAGCAGTACTTC.

The chain joins TRBV6-1 to TRBJ2-7; D not resolved. The CDR3 runs to 14 residues. Germline values: CDR1 MNHNS, CDR2 SASEGT. Trimming cost V 0 bases and J 3 bases, with 9 bases left between them. CDR3 protein: CASSEALSYYEQYF. The DNA for the CDR3 is TGTGCCAGCAGTGAAGCGTTATCTTACTACGAGCAGTACTTC.

The rearrangement uses TRBV19 and TRBJ2-2; D ambiguous. Trimming took 1 base from V and 3 from J, leaving 9 bases between them. The V gene's germline CDR1 is LNHDA and CDR2 SQIVND (reference sequence). This CDR3 has 15 amino acids. For the CDR3, the DNA is TGTGCCAGTAGTATAGGCGACACCCACACCGGGGAGCTGTTTTTT. Translated, it gives CASSIGDTHTGELFF. Full variable domain (rest looked up from reference TRBV19 and TRBJ2-2): DGGITQSPKYLFRKEGQNVTLSCEQNLNHDAMYWYRQDPGQGLRLIYYSQIVNDFQKGDIAEGYSVSREKKESFPLTVTSAQKNPTAFYLCASSIGDTHTGELFFGEGSRLTVL.

This clone was counted a few times. The V gene is TRBV5-1, the J gene TRBJ1-6, with D perhaps matching TRBD1 (5 bases). Germline CDR1 is SGHRS and CDR2 is YFSETQ. V lost 6 bases to trimming and J lost 15 bases, with 19 bases between them. The CDR3 loop spans 13 amino acids. The CDR3 loop is CASTPAPGYGLHF. CDR3 nucleotides: TGCGCCAGCACCCCAGCGCCAGGGTATGGCCTCCACTTT.

This chain links TRBV6-5 with TRBJ1-1; maybe TRBD1 (5 bases). Per the germline V gene, CDR1 is MNHEY and CDR2 is SVGAGI. The CDR3 runs 14 residues. V lost 0 bases, J lost 5 bases, and 10 bases lay in between. CDR3 sequence: CASSYSLGQTEAFF. The CDR3 region has the DNA TGTGCCAGCAGTTACTCTCTGGGGCAGACTGAAGCTTTCTTT.

This clone was detected many times. This sequence joins TRBV28 and TRBJ2-1; weak D call: TRBD2 (5 bases). The germline gives CDR1 MDHEN, CDR2 SYDVKM. The CDR3 loop spans 14 amino acids. Between the trimmed V and J ends, which lost 5 bases and 3 bases, there was a span of 11 bases. CDR3 sequence (DNA): TGTGCCAGCAGTAGATACCGGGACTACAATGAGCAGTTCTTC. It codes for CASSRYRDYNEQFF. Full variable domain (remainder filled in from reference TRBV28 and TRBJ2-1): DVKVTQSSRYLVKRTGEKVFLECVQDMDHENMFWYRQDPGLGLRLIYFSYDVKMKEKGDIPEGYSVSREKKERFSLILESASTNQTSMYLCASSRYRDYNEQFFGPGTRLTVL.

The rearrangement joins TRBV5-1 to TRBJ2-7, with 8 bases that match TRBD2. The CDR3 covers 16 residues. V shed 4 bases, J shed 2 bases, and the junction held 11 bases outside the gene matches. The germline gives CDR1 SGHRS, CDR2 YFSETQ. The CDR3 bases are TGCGCCAGCAGCCCAAGCGGGAGCCGATATCCCTACGAGCAGTACTTC. Protein: CASSPSGSRYPYEQYF.

The J gene is TRBJ2-2, the V gene TRBV18, with 11 bases that match TRBD2. The V and J ends lost 6 bases and 3 bases, in that order; junction bases with no gene match: 12. The CDR3 sequence is 18 residues long. Germline CDR1 is KGHSH and CDR2 is LQKENI. The CDR3 spells CASSQRLAGSWDTGELFF. The CDR3 nucleotides are TGTGCCAGCTCCCAACGACTAGCGGGGTCCTGGGACACCGGGGAGCTGTTTTTT.

The chain carries TRBV10-3 and TRBJ1-1; 7 nucleotides line up with TRBD1. The length of the CDR3 is 15 residues. Germline V gives CDR1 ENHRY, CDR2 SYGVKD. Trimming took 2 bases from V and 3 from J; bases not matched to a gene: 6. The CDR3 loop reads CAISETGDVDTEAFF. The DNA of the CDR3 is TGTGCCATCAGTGAGACAGGGGACGTAGACACTGAAGCTTTCTTT.